This T cell receptor beta chain was sequenced during a study of T cells expressing NK-cell markers. Overall study context: Seven of the eight sequenced donors were classified as HCMV-seropositive, and one was classified as seronegative. Notes on the study in general: These clonotypes, the leaders elsewhere, also led the CD3+CD56-NKG2C+ fraction in several donors. As a fraction of CD8+ T cells, dominant NKG2C+ clonotypes reached roughly 1.0-7.5% in more than five donors.

Scientists made TCR beta cDNA using 5'RACE template switching with UMIs. TCRdb re-called the 5' RACE reads and shows each CDR3 protein once, DNA omitted. The sample table includes roughly 390,000 distinct CDR3 sequences. Germline CDR1 and CDR2: MNHEY and SVGEGT. CDR3 length: 17 amino acids. Turning to this clonotype: Its specificity is unknown.

The sequencing sample was made of blood T cells: a sorted CD56 or NKG2C T cell subset, CD4+ or CD8+ T cells, or bulk PBMC T cells (not recorded which). The chain uses TRBV6-2 or TRBV6-3 and TRBJ1-1. This TCR derives from a man aged 18 to 69 in good health. This CDR3 reads CASSYSTGAEVGTEAFF.